The source of this TCR beta chain is a study of naive and memory T cell subsets (dated by TCRdb to the late 2010s). Notes on the research overall: An open-source, UMI-based TCR alpha and beta sequencing pipeline was applied to sorted naive and memory peripheral blood T cell subsets. RNA was DNase-treated and reverse transcribed with TCR constant-region primers, mostly using SuperScript III. IgG serology results and the functional CMV T cell responses were in complete agreement. The investigation overall reported the following: Single alpha or beta chain sequences, rather than paired alpha/beta receptors, were used to define clonotypes. The abundance of TCRs followed a power law with an exponent that differed between naive and memory subsets yet stayed consistent across the three individuals. Once error correction was done, more than 95% of naive TCR sequences showed up just once, which made the naive abundance distributions much steeper than those of the memory subsets. The repertoire findings for the naive and memory subsets could not be validated against a ground truth, as none was available. RNA-based TCR counts may be affected by expression changes linked to T cell activation and differentiation. In both CD4 and CD8 cells, the Gini index increased while Shannon and inverse Simpson diversity decreased from naive through CM, EM and EMRA.

The library was built by means of UMI-ligation and nested PCR. An equimolar mix of two oligonucleotides covering both TRBC1 and TRBC2 was used as the beta constant-region primer. A single-stranded oligonucleotide containing the SP2 primer and a 12-nucleotide UMI was joined to the 3' end of the cDNA by T4 RNA ligase 1. The ligated cDNA went through four rounds of PCR with nested alpha and beta constant-region primers together with the SP2 primer. Incubation of the ligation reaction lasted roughly 19-24 hours at 16 degrees C. PCR2 was typically performed as a SYBR Green qPCR and was stopped at a predetermined threshold so that over-amplification was prevented. Every purification after the first one was done using Agencourt AMPure XP magnetic beads. Library quantification was done by Qubit, followed by a TapeStation check on which the main peak was expected at around 650 bp. Pooled libraries were sequenced on an Illumina MiSeq with v2 2x251 paired-end kits, typically giving roughly 0.9-2.1 million reads per sample. Libraries were pooled at 4 nM per sample, and 5-7% PhiX was added to improve cluster recognition. Processing in the source paper ran as follows. FASTQ reads processed by Demultiplexor were assigned V and J genes by Decombinator through tag matching that tolerated a single base-pair mismatch. UMIs were used by Collapsinator to correct both sequencing errors and frequency errors arising from PCR heterogeneity. TCRs were translated and CDR3s were extracted from the conserved cysteine to the FGXG phenylalanine by CDR3Translator, with non-productive sequences being flagged. Gini, Shannon entropy and inverse Simpson indices were computed after subsampling the repertoires to the same number of UMI-defined TCRs. Power-law fits to clonotype abundance distributions were performed by maximum likelihood within the linear range. Similar UMI counts, unique TCR numbers and clonal distributions were obtained with the pipeline and with MIGEC on one naive CD8 sample. The repertoires were searched for approximately 7,000 CMV-associated CDR3 sequences that had been compiled from VDJdb and a published dataset. The public reads were run again by TCRdb, first through fastp at Q25 and then through MiXCR, and only productive beta chains were kept. One record per CDR3 amino acid sequence lists the most common genes and DNA. TCRdb's processing, not the authors' own work, is the source of the V and J calls. The sample includes around 29,000 distinct CDR3 sequences, with about 10% observed a single time. About a sixth of the sample rests with the top ten.

Separate amplification of TCR alpha and beta chain libraries was performed from the second PCR step onward. To determine each donor's CMV status, fresh PBMCs were stimulated overnight with CMV viral lysate, and IFNgamma production from CD4+ T cells was then assessed. Miltenyi beads were used first to positively select CD4 T cells, and CD8 T cells were then positively selected from the CD4-negative fraction. Cells stained for CD3, CD4, CD8, CD45RA, CD27 and a live/dead dye were sorted on a BD Aria II into four subsets by CD45RA and CD27. Effector memory cells were sorted as CD45RA-CD27-, whereas EMRA cells were sorted as CD45RA+CD27-. Blood came from a few healthy volunteers, each fractionated into CD4 and CD8 T cells and then into four differentiation subsets. About 120 ml of peripheral blood was taken from each donor, and PBMC were separated by density-gradient centrifugation on Ficoll-Paque PLUS. Sorted cells were lysed in RLT buffer, after which RNA was extracted using a Qiagen RNeasy kit and stored at -80 degrees C.

About this clonotype: Its antigen has not been determined. No base-level quality is on record; no much larger clone is a single base apart.

In the germline V gene, CDR1 corresponds to SGHAT and CDR2 to FQNNGV. The germline V and J ends show losses of 6 bases and 15 bases respectively, and no gene match explains 20 bases of the junction. The CDR3, cysteine through phenylalanine, is 16 amino acids long. The retained sequence is limited to the CDR3, 48 bases, with the frame set at the first base. The TCR originated in a human donor in good health. In this chain, TRBV11-2 is recombined with TRBJ2-1; a stretch of 10 junction bases matches TRBD1. The sample was effector memory CD4+ T cells from blood. The cell subset or site label for this specimen denotes: effector memory, CD45RA- CD27-. The bases read TGTGCCAGCAGGAAACGGGACAGGGGACCTCTTGCCGATCCGTTCTTC. This encodes CASRKRDRGPLADPFF.